The 6 T cell receptor beta chains below were found in one sample sequenced in a study of metastatic and nonmetastatic thyroid tumors. Using MiXCR, TCRdb reanalyzed the PCR reads. The table lists about 4,800 clones, around 27% of them singletons. No patient received treatment before thyroid surgery. The material sequenced was adjacent normal tissue. The receptors stem from a female donor with papillary thyroid cancer or a benign thyroid nodule (not recorded which). Some clones in this sample may be carry-over from other donors' samples.

By its share, this clone is medium-sized (0.01 to 0.1%). J is TRBJ2-1 and V is TRBV7-9; D may match TRBD1 or TRBD2 (5 bases each). The ends were cut back, 0 bases at V and 5 bases at J, with 8 bases in the middle. Germline V gives CDR1 SEHNR, CDR2 FQNEAQ (reference sequence). The CDR3 is 14 amino acids. CDR3 protein: CASSLAGTDNEQFF. CDR3 nucleotide sequence: TGTGCCAGCAGCTTAGCGGGGACCGACAATGAGCAGTTCTTC.

This clone was seen many times. The chain carries TRBV6-1 and TRBJ2-7; TRBD1 agrees at 9 bases. Germline V gives CDR1 MNHNS, CDR2 SASEGT. V shed 5 bases and J 5 bases; nucleotides not matched to a gene: 7. The CDR3 spans 14 residues. CDR3 bases: TGTGCCAGCAGTCAGGACAGGGGTAACCACGAGCAGTACTTC. Amino acids: CASSQDRGNHEQYF.

The chain employs TRBV7-2 and TRBJ2-1; 11 bases line up with TRBD2. Per germline, CDR1 SGHTA and CDR2 FQGNSA. The CDR3 is made up of 15 amino acids. V lost 5 bases and J lost 4; bases outside the gene matches: 4. CDR3 DNA: TGTGCCAGCAGCCTACTAGCGGGGGAGTACAATGAGCAGTTCTTC. Its protein product is CASSLLAGEYNEQFF.

In regard to this clone: A much larger clone differs from this one at a single base, so this may be a read error. The chain's CDR3 is CSARDHSGPYGYTF. The CDR3 DNA reads as TGCAGTGCTAGGGACCACAGTGGGCCCTATGGCTACACCTTC. The chain couples TRBV20-1 to TRBJ1-2, with D hard to call. The V gene lost 3 bases and the J gene lost 4 bases, with 15 bases spanning the gap. Germline V CDR1 and CDR2: DFQATT, SNEGSKA (reference sequence). There are 14 residues in the CDR3.

The sample holds many counts of this clone. The chain joins TRBV29-1 to TRBJ2-3; no reliable D call. The CDR3 loop spans 12 amino acids. Germline CDR1 SQVTM, CDR2 ANQGSEA. Between the trimmed V and J ends, which lost 1 base and 3 bases, there was a span of 5 bases. CDR3 protein: CSVEASTDTQYF. CDR3 sequence (DNA): TGCAGCGTTGAAGCGTCGACAGATACGCAGTATTTT.

Remarks on this clone: Germline and junction disagree at one end, which may indicate a read error. This sequence joins TRBV20-1 and TRBJ2-5; 8 bases line up with TRBD1. CDR1 DFQATT and CDR2 SNEGSKA come from the germline V gene (reference sequence). The CDR3 runs 15 residues. The CDR3 protein is CSARSYRGWRETKYF. For the CDR3, the DNA is TGCAGTGCCAGATCCTACAGGGGGTGGAGAGAGACCAAGTACTTC.